This T cell receptor beta chain was found in a study of cytotoxic CD8 clonotypes in ibrutinib-treated CLL. Whole-study context: Across the patients, approximately 12 were relapsed/refractory, roughly 14 treatment-naive and 17 to 18 IGHV unmutated. Response sampling took place at median roughly 12 months of treatment, range 6 to 36. When averaged across all of the samples, the counts came to 255,043 productive templates and 85,000 to 95,000 productive rearrangements. Whole-study results and caveats: Patients showed higher baseline clonality than age-matched healthy donors, and it tracked circulating CD8+ T-cell counts.

Profiling relied on immunoSEQ multiplex PCR, and the TCRdb table lists in-frame clones only, not all of them. The profile shows 150,000 to 200,000 clones, roughly 84% of them singletons. On this clone: The target antigen is unknown.

The TCR was taken from a human donor with chronic lymphocytic leukemia. Here the sequenced sample was PBMCs, taken at disease progression, from a patient treated with ibrutinib.

In DNA, the CDR3 is TGTGCCAGCAGGTCAAGGGGTAACACTGAAGCTTTCTTT. It translates to CASRSRGNTEAFF. The gene calls are TRBV28 and TRBJ1-1, with TRBD1 as a possible D gene (5 bases). Germline values: CDR1 MDHEN, CDR2 SYDVKM. V was trimmed by 6 bases and J by 2 bases, leaving 10 bases between them. This CDR3 contains 13 residues.